These T cell receptor beta chains were read from a single sample in a study of blood T cell repertoires in COVID-19. Only in-frame clones appear in the TCRdb table, and some are missing; sequencing was by immunoSEQ multiplex PCR. The table lists 400,000 or so clones, approximately 90% of them singletons, with 1.5% to 1.8% in the top ten. Sequenced sample: peripheral blood. These receptors were taken from a woman between 35 and 50 years old with COVID-19, enrolled during active disease. Both conserved end residues are part of each CDR3. The D gene is left open where the match is weak. Clone size appears in some rows only: once, few, many, or a class for an expanded clone.

>TRBJ2-1|TRBD2|NA|TRBV6-5
TGTGCCAGCAGTCCCGGGACTAGCGAGCAGTTCTTC
CASSPGTSEQFF
>TRBJ1-1|NA|NA|TRBV6-5
TGTGCCAGCAGCGCAGGGGCCCGCACTGAAGCTTTCTTT
CASSAGARTEAFF
>TRBJ2-1|NA|few|TRBV7-9
TGTGCCAGCAGCTACAAGCTCGGGGGTAGGAATGAGCAGTTCTTC
CASSYKLGGRNEQFF
>TRBJ1-5|NA|NA|TRBV30
TGTGCCTGGAGTGAAACCCAGAGGGATCAGCCCCAGCATTTT
CAWSETQRDQPQHF
>TRBJ1-2|TRBD1|once|TRBV6-5
TGTGCCAGCATGGACAGGGCCGCTGGCTATGGCTACACCTTC
CASMDRAAGYGYTF
>TRBJ1-5|NA|NA|TRBV24-1
TGTGCCACCAGTGATCCGTCGGGACAAAATAGCAATCAGCCCCAGCATTTT
CATSDPSGQNSNQPQHF
>TRBJ1-2|NA|NA|TRBV9
TGTGCCAGCAGCGTCCTGGGTGAAGGGGGTGGCTACACCTTC
CASSVLGEGGGYTF
>TRBJ2-1|TRBD1|NA|TRBV5-6
TGTGCCAGCAGCTTAGGGACAGGGAACTACAATGAGCAGTTCTTC
CASSLGTGNYNEQFF
>TRBJ2-1|NA|NA|TRBV27
TGTGCCAGCAGTTTAATAGGGGCCCCCCCGATGTACAATGAGCAGTTCTTC
CASSLIGAPPMYNEQFF
>TRBJ2-7|TRBD1|NA|TRBV7-3
TGTGCCAGCAGCTTAGGGTCAGGGGGCTCCTACGAGCAGTACTTC
CASSLGSGGSYEQYF
>TRBJ1-2|NA|NA|TRBV7-2
TGTGCCAGCAGCTTCGCCGGGAACTATGGCTACACCTTC
CASSFAGNYGYTF